The 14 T cell receptor beta chains below all came from one sample that was sequenced in a study of shared clonotypes between healthy human individuals. Profiled with immunoSEQ multiplex PCR; TCRdb holds only in-frame clones, not every one. In the table there are approximately 500,000 clones, about 95% of which are singletons. Sample: naive CD4+ T cells sorted from blood. Described subset: CD45RA+ positively selected. The receptors were sampled from a woman in her twenties or thirties in good health.

This clone was detected only once. The chain joins TRBV5-1 to TRBJ2-1; possible D gene TRBD1, 5 bases. Germline CDR1 SGHRS, CDR2 YFSETQ. With 1 base removed from V and 4 bases from J, the gap between germline ends came to 18 bases. CDR3 length: 17 residues. The CDR3 region has the DNA TGCGCCAGCAGCTTGACGGTCGGCGGACAAAGGTACAATGAGCAGTTCTTC. Protein sequence: CASSLTVGGQRYNEQFF.

The chain employs TRBV28 and TRBJ1-1, with D hard to call. The V end lost 3 bases, the J end lost 3 bases, and 11 bases lay between the germline ends. The CDR3 sequence is 14 residues long. Germline assignment: CDR1 MDHEN and CDR2 SYDVKM. Here the CDR3 DNA reads TGTGCCAGCAGTTTTTCCGGGATCTACACTGAAGCTTTCTTT. Its translation is CASSFSGIYTEAFF.

The gene calls are TRBV7-8 and TRBJ1-3; D is uncertain. V dropped 2 bases and J dropped 4 bases, with 9 bases sitting between them. Germline CDR1 and CDR2: SGHVS and FQNEAQ. The CDR3 runs 14 residues. CDR3 protein: CASSLLGTGNTIYF. CDR3 in DNA: TGTGCCAGCAGCTTACTGGGTACAGGAAACACCATATATTTT.

Only a few counts were recorded for this clone. J is TRBJ1-4 and V is TRBV4-1; D call uncertain. The CDR3 consists of 13 residues. The germline CDR1 and CDR2 sequences are MGHRA and YSYEKL. Trimming shortened V by 4 bases and J by 6 bases, and 9 bases separated the two germline ends. Here the CDR3 reads CASSRESDEKLFF. The DNA for the CDR3 is TGCGCCAGCAGCCGCGAGTCGGATGAAAAACTGTTTTTT.

The V and J genes are TRBV6-1 and TRBJ2-5, with D maybe TRBD2 (6 bases). V dropped 6 bases and J dropped 2 bases, with 16 bases sitting between them. There are 15 residues in the CDR3. Per germline, CDR1 MNHNS and CDR2 SASEGT. The CDR3 is CASSGSYLWQETQYF. CDR3 nucleotides: TGTGCCAGCAGCGGGAGTTACTTGTGGCAAGAGACCCAGTACTTC.

The CDR3 here is CASSEGSYEQYF. CDR3 DNA sequence: TGTGCCAGCAGTGAAGGGTCCTACGAGCAGTACTTC. V usage is TRBV2 and J usage is TRBJ2-5; D is uncertain. Near its end, the DNA agrees better with TRBJ2-7, so the J call may be wrong. In germline, CDR1 is SNHLY, CDR2 FYNNEI. The CDR3 sequence is 12 residues long.

CDR3 sequence reads: CASSPLGAGEGEQFF. In DNA, the CDR3 is TGTGCCAGCAGCCCTCTCGGTGCGGGAGAGGGTGAGCAGTTCTTC. The J gene is TRBJ2-1, the V gene TRBV11-2; 7 bases fit TRBD2. There are 15 residues in the CDR3. Per germline, CDR1 SGHAT and CDR2 FQNNGV. The ends lost 5 bases at V and 9 bases at J; junction bases unmatched: 13. The whole variable domain, remainder taken from reference TRBV11-2 and TRBJ2-1, is EAGVAQSPRYKIIEKRQSVAFWCNPISGHATLYWYQQILGQGPKLLIQFQNNGVVDDSQLPKDRFSAERLKGVDSTLKIQPAKLEDSAVYLCASSPLGAGEGEQFFGPGTRLTVL.

The gene calls are TRBV30 and TRBJ2-5; TRBD2 agrees at 10 bases. The DNA end favors TRBJ2-7, so the J call may be wrong. Germline V gene lookup returns CDR1 GTSNPN and CDR2 SVGIG (reference sequence). This CDR3 is 15 amino acids long. CDR3 nucleotide sequence: TGTGCCTGGAGGGAGAAACTAGCGGGGCCCTACGAGCAGTACTTC. This codes for CAWREKLAGPYEQYF.

The chain carries TRBV10-3 and TRBJ2-7; D may correspond to TRBD1 or TRBD2 (5 bases each). Trimming cost V 2 bases and J 6 bases, with 11 bases left between them. CDR3 length: 13 amino acids. Germline values: CDR1 ENHRY, CDR2 SYGVKD. The CDR3, as DNA: TGTGCCATCAGTGAGGGACGGGGCGGCGAGCAGTACTTC. Translation gives CAISEGRGGEQYF.

V usage is TRBV5-1 and J usage is TRBJ2-1; weak D call: TRBD1 (6 bases). Germline V gene lookup returns CDR1 SGHRS and CDR2 YFSETQ. The length of the CDR3 is 14 residues. V was cut by 6 bases and J by 3 bases, with 13 bases left in between. This chain's CDR3 is CASTTAGVYNEQFF. In nucleotides, the CDR3 is TGCGCCAGCACCACGGCAGGGGTCTACAATGAGCAGTTCTTC.

This chain uses TRBV5-8 with TRBJ2-2; 7 bases are shared with TRBD2. The ends lost 4 bases at V and 4 bases at J; junction bases unmatched: 7. The CDR3 has 15 residues. Germline assignment: CDR1 SGHTS and CDR2 YDEGEE. The CDR3 loop is CASSPSAGVTGELFF. The CDR3 region has the DNA TGTGCCAGCAGCCCCTCGGCGGGAGTCACCGGGGAGCTGTTTTTT.

The rearrangement joins TRBV7-3 to TRBJ2-7, with D tentatively TRBD2 (6 bases). Trimming took 1 base from V and 0 from J, leaving 10 bases between them. The germline V gene encodes CDR1 SGHTA and CDR2 FQGTGA. The CDR3 runs 15 residues. CDR3 residues: CASSLMSAGSYEQYF. CDR3 coding DNA: TGTGCCAGCAGCTTAATGTCAGCGGGCTCCTACGAGCAGTACTTC.

The J gene is TRBJ1-2, the V gene TRBV6-6; D is possibly TRBD1 (5 bases). The CDR3 covers 14 residues. CDR1 and CDR2 (germline): MNHNY, SVGAGI (reference sequence). V lost 5 bases, J lost 4 bases, and 14 bases lay in between. CDR3: CASSPMTEVYGYTF. DNA of the CDR3: TGTGCCAGCAGTCCGATGACAGAAGTCTATGGCTACACCTTC.

The rearrangement joins TRBV9 to TRBJ2-1; 11 positions agree with TRBD2. With V trimmed by 0 bases and J by 6 bases, 26 bases remained unmatched. Germline-derived CDR1 and CDR2 are SGDLS and YYNGEE. The CDR3 is 23 amino acids. In DNA form, the CDR3 reads TGTGCCAGCAGCGTAGAGGTGCTAGCGGGAGGTGGGATGGGTTTACGCGGAACCAATGAGCAGTTCTTC. Translating gives CASSVEVLAGGGMGLRGTNEQFF.